The 24 T cell receptor beta chains listed next were all sequenced from one sample in a study of shared clonotypes between healthy human individuals. Only in-frame clones appear in the TCRdb table, and some are missing; sequencing was by immunoSEQ multiplex PCR. Of roughly 1 million clones listed, about 77% are singletons. Material: memory CD4+ T cells sorted from blood. Subset reported: CD45RA-negative fraction. All receptors come from a man between 18 and 29 years old in good health.

The rearrangement uses TRBV7-2 and TRBJ1-1; D uncertain. Trimming shortened V by 1 base and J by 1 base, and 16 bases separated the two germline ends. Germline loops: CDR1 SGHTA, CDR2 FQGNSA. The CDR3 covers 17 residues. This CDR3 reads CASSLGAFVGENTEAFF. The DNA for the CDR3 is TGTGCCAGCAGCTTAGGAGCCTTTGTTGGGGAGAACACTGAAGCTTTCTTT.

About this clone: A much larger clone lies a single base off, so this may be a read error. This chain connects TRBV25-1 to TRBJ1-2; possible D gene TRBD1, 6 bases. V was trimmed by 5 bases and J by 0 bases, leaving 7 bases between them. The CDR3 is made up of 13 amino acids. The germline gives CDR1 MGHDK, CDR2 SYGVNS. CDR3 loop: CASSRTANYGYTF. The CDR3 bases are TGTGCCAGCAGTAGGACAGCTAACTATGGCTACACCTTC.

The rearrangement links TRBV18 to TRBJ2-7; D assignment may be TRBD1 or TRBD2 (5 bases each). V dropped 2 bases and J dropped 6 bases, with 17 bases sitting between them. The CDR3 length is 15 residues. From germline, CDR1 is KGHSH and CDR2 LQKENI. The CDR3 loop reads CASSPGRHRGSEQYF. The DNA of the CDR3 is TGTGCCAGCTCACCAGGCCGTCACCGGGGCTCCGAGCAGTACTTC.

The chain couples TRBV2 to TRBJ2-3; D not certain. The CDR3 has 13 amino acids. V dropped 3 bases and J dropped 3 bases, with 7 bases sitting between them. The germline CDR1 and CDR2 sequences are SNHLY and FYNNEI. The CDR3 loop is CASSDGATDTQYF. The CDR3 bases are TGTGCCAGCAGTGACGGCGCAACAGATACGCAGTATTTT.

The V and J genes are TRBV11-2 and TRBJ2-5; D is perhaps TRBD2 (6 bases). Trimming cost V 5 bases and J 5 bases, with 15 bases left between them. This CDR3 spans 14 amino acids. The germline CDR1 and CDR2 sequences are SGHAT and FQNNGV. The DNA of the CDR3 is TGTGCCAGCAGCCCAATTACGGGAGTCGAGACCCAGTACTTC. It codes for CASSPITGVETQYF.

The V gene is TRBV10-3, the J gene TRBJ2-3; 11 bases line up with TRBD2. Germline trimming cut 1 base from V and 5 bases from J; bases unmatched to any gene: 5. Germline loops: CDR1 ENHRY, CDR2 SYGVKD. This CDR3 has 16 residues. DNA for the CDR3: TGTGCCATCAGTGAGTTAGCGGGGGGGGTTGGAGATACGCAGTATTTT. This codes for CAISELAGGVGDTQYF.

The sample holds a few counts of this clone. The chain has TRBV4-2 and TRBJ1-5, with a tentative D call TRBD1 (5 bases). CDR1 LGHNA and CDR2 YNFKEQ come from the germline V gene. Trimming left V 4 bases short and J 2 bases short, with 6 bases between. The CDR3 has 13 amino acids. The CDR3, as DNA: TGTGCCAGCAGCCCCAGGGGCAATCAGCCCCAGCATTTT. It is translated as CASSPRGNQPQHF.

The V gene is TRBV7-2, the J gene TRBJ1-1; the D is unclear. V lost 3 bases, J lost 3 bases, and 5 bases lay in between. From germline, CDR1 is SGHTA and CDR2 FQGNSA. This CDR3 has 12 amino acids. The CDR3 is CASSLDDTEAFF. DNA of the CDR3: TGTGCCAGCAGCTTGGACGACACTGAAGCTTTCTTT.

This sequence joins TRBV5-4 and TRBJ2-1; tentatively, D is TRBD2 (6 bases). The V gene's germline CDR1 is SGHNT and CDR2 YYREEE (reference sequence). The CDR3 runs to 12 residues. V was cut by 3 bases and J by 9 bases, with 10 bases left in between. CDR3 loop: CASSWDSIEQFF. The CDR3, as DNA: TGTGCCAGCAGCTGGGACTCTATTGAGCAGTTCTTC.

This clone showed up just once. Possible read error: a much larger clone is one base away. The sample has other DNA sequences that encode this CDR3 too. The gene calls are TRBV2 and TRBJ2-2; D unclear. V was cut by 3 bases and J by 3 bases, with 2 bases left in between. Germline CDR1 SNHLY, CDR2 FYNNEI. The CDR3 is 12 amino acids. CDR3 region: CASSDDTGELFF. CDR3 in DNA: TGTGCCAGCAGTGATGACACCGGGGAGCTGTTTTTT.

As for this clone: Other nucleotide sequences in the sample specify the same CDR3. The CDR3 sequence: CASSLGDSPTDTQYF. The CDR3 bases are TGTGCCAGCAGCTTAGGGGACAGTCCCACAGATACGCAGTATTTT. V is TRBV7-9 and J is TRBJ2-3; the match to TRBD1 covers 7 bases. Germline V gives CDR1 SEHNR, CDR2 FQNEAQ (reference sequence). This CDR3 comprises 15 residues. Losses at the gene ends were 1 base for V and 2 bases for J; bases not matched to a gene: 3.

In this sample, this clone turned up a few times. The V and J genes are TRBV14 and TRBJ2-7; TRBD1 is a possible D gene (6 bases). Deletions cut 4 bases from V and 3 bases from J, with 10 bases between. CDR1 SGHDN and CDR2 FVKESK come from the germline V gene. The CDR3 sequence is 13 residues long. The CDR3: CASSPGQNYEQYF. The CDR3 coding sequence is TGTGCCAGCAGCCCTGGACAGAACTACGAGCAGTACTTC.

A single count supports this clone. The V gene is TRBV9, the J gene TRBJ2-2; D is unresolved. Germline V gene sequence: CDR1 SGDLS, CDR2 YYNGEE. V lost 4 bases and J 7 bases, leaving 14 bases between the germline ends. This CDR3 has 14 amino acids. CDR3 residues: CASSPRTSNGELFF. CDR3 bases: TGTGCCAGCAGCCCCCGTACATCGAACGGGGAGCTGTTTTTT.

The J gene is TRBJ2-2, the V gene TRBV6-1, with D uncertain. Germline-derived CDR1 and CDR2 are MNHNS and SASEGT. Trimming cost V 6 bases and J 4 bases, with 9 bases left between them. The CDR3 consists of 13 residues. CDR3 amino acids: CASRRSGTGELFF. The DNA for the CDR3 is TGTGCCAGCAGGAGGTCGGGCACCGGGGAGCTGTTTTTT.

The rearrangement uses TRBV11-2 and TRBJ2-3, with 7 bases matching TRBD1. The V gene's germline CDR1 is SGHAT and CDR2 FQNNGV. The trim removed 3 bases at V and 10 bases at J, leaving 4 bases unmatched. The CDR3 loop spans 12 amino acids. The CDR3 sequence: CASSFRQGSQYF. DNA for the CDR3: TGTGCCAGCAGCTTTAGACAGGGATCGCAGTATTTT.

This clone has only a few counts. The chain is built from TRBV5-4 and TRBJ1-5; D is ambiguous. Trimming shortened V by 1 base and J by 2 bases, and 7 bases separated the two germline ends. Germline values: CDR1 SGHNT, CDR2 YYREEE (reference sequence). The CDR3 extends over 14 amino acids. The CDR3 nucleotides read TGTGCCAGCAGCTTGCGGGGTGGCAATCAGCCCCAGCATTTT. Its translation: CASSLRGGNQPQHF.

This clone was counted between two and nine times. This chain joins TRBV5-4 and TRBJ2-5; 10 positions agree with TRBD1. Per the germline V gene, CDR1 is SGHNT and CDR2 is YYREEE (reference sequence). The CDR3 consists of 15 residues. V was pared by 2 bases and J by 5 bases, with 6 bases of the junction left unmatched. CDR3 sequence reads: CASSLRTGGAETQYF. The CDR3 DNA sequence: TGTGCCAGCAGCTTACGGACAGGGGGGGCGGAGACCCAGTACTTC.

J is TRBJ2-7 and V is TRBV4-1; 8 bases are shared with TRBD2. Germline V gives CDR1 MGHRA, CDR2 YSYEKL. The CDR3 is 18 amino acids. V shed 1 base and J 3 bases; nucleotides not matched to a gene: 14. Here the CDR3 DNA reads TGCGCCAGCAGCCAAGTTTACCGACGGGAGGGCCTGGGCTACGAGCAGTACTTC. It is translated as CASSQVYRREGLGYEQYF.

Turning to this clone: This sample also contains other DNA sequences that code for the same CDR3. This chain connects TRBV5-5 to TRBJ1-1; D is perhaps TRBD1 (5 bases). V lost 1 base and J 0 bases, leaving 7 bases between the germline ends. Germline CDR1 reads SGHKS; CDR2 reads YYEKEE (reference sequence). The CDR3 contains 14 residues. DNA of the CDR3: TGTGCCAGCAGCTTGAGCAGGGTGAACACTGAAGCTTTCTTT. Translation gives CASSLSRVNTEAFF.

The chain uses TRBV6-6 and TRBJ2-5, with a weak D call TRBD2 (5 bases). Germline CDR1 and CDR2: MNHNY and SVGAGI (reference sequence). The germline V and J ends were trimmed by 7 bases and 4 bases, with 13 bases remaining between them. The CDR3 has 13 residues. CDR3 DNA sequence: TGTGCCAGCAACCGGGCCAGCGGAGAGACCCAGTACTTC. It encodes CASNRASGETQYF.

This chain connects TRBV5-4 to TRBJ1-4, with D unresolved. Germline V gene lookup returns CDR1 SGHNT and CDR2 YYREEE (reference sequence). V was pared by 1 base and J by 1 base, with 11 bases between. The CDR3 has 16 residues. The CDR3 reads CASSLNRLGTNEKLFF. In DNA form, the CDR3 reads TGTGCCAGCAGCTTGAATCGACTTGGAACTAATGAAAAACTGTTTTTT.

Concerning this clone itself: A single base separates this from a much larger clone, so it may be a read error. The rearrangement joins TRBV10-2 to TRBJ1-1; D is ambiguous. The V and J ends lost 3 bases and 1 base respectively, with 6 bases between them. The CDR3 has 13 residues. Germline V gene sequence: CDR1 WSHSY, CDR2 SAAADI. CDR3 amino acids: CASSEEGNTEAFF. The CDR3 DNA reads as TGCGCCAGCAGTGAAGAGGGGAACACTGAAGCTTTCTTT.

The chain recombines TRBV5-5 with TRBJ2-1, with 12 positions matching TRBD2. This CDR3 spans 15 amino acids. Per germline, CDR1 SGHKS and CDR2 YYEKEE (reference sequence). V lost 4 bases, J lost 6 bases, and 5 bases stayed unmatched. This CDR3 reads CASSPGTSGSNEQFF. Written as DNA, the CDR3 is TGTGCCAGCAGCCCCGGGACTAGCGGGTCCAATGAGCAGTTCTTC.

This CDR3 reads CASSLVGGKNTGELFF. CDR3 nucleotides: TGTGCCAGCAGCTTAGTGGGCGGGAAAAACACCGGGGAGCTGTTTTTT. The rearrangement joins TRBV7-2 to TRBJ2-2; perhaps TRBD2 as D (6 bases). The CDR3 runs 16 residues. The germline V gene has CDR1 SGHTA and CDR2 FQGNSA. Between the trimmed V and J ends, which lost 1 base and 2 bases, there was a span of 11 bases.